The source of this T cell receptor (beta chain) is a study of blood T cell repertoires in COVID-19. The table came from immunoSEQ multiplex PCR; TCRdb's copy has only in-frame clones and leaves some out. This sample has about 220,000 clones; 70% to 85% occur once, and the top ten carry 14% to 15%. Across over 20 US areas, participants ranged in age from about 18 to 89 years. This clonotype was obtained from a middle-aged man who had recovered from COVID-19. The material sequenced was PBMCs or T cells enriched from blood (not recorded which).

The CDR3 sequence is CASSPGGGVGTEAFF. The CDR3 nucleotides are TGTGCCAGCAGCCCGGGAGGGGGCGTCGGCACTGAAGCTTTCTTT. The J gene is TRBJ1-1, the V gene TRBV9, with 7 bases identical to TRBD1. This CDR3 has 15 amino acids. Germline V gene lookup returns CDR1 SGDLS and CDR2 YYNGEE. V lost 4 bases to trimming and J lost 4 bases; unmatched junction nucleotides: 10.